The clone carrying this T cell receptor (beta chain) was seen many times. This CDR3 comprises 15 residues. The J segment lost 4 bases and the V segment lost 2 bases, leaving 8 bases of the junction unmatched. The germline V gene has CDR1 DFQATT and CDR2 SNEGSKA (reference sequence). A sample-barcoded 5' primer and a J-beta primer mix were used in a second PCR of roughly 7 to 11 cycles. Each cDNA molecule was tagged by a template-switch adaptor that had 12 random nucleotides. In TCRdb, the 5' RACE reads were re-called with MiXCR into one record per CDR3 protein. The table includes around 670,000 distinct CDR3 sequences, about 30% detected once. The sample originates from a study of blood T cells in healthy people across ages. Donation came from healthy Caucasian individuals in Russia who were aged roughly 6 to 95. PBMCs were isolated at a quantity of at least 7 million per sample. Total RNA amounts of at least 5 micrograms were extracted per sample.

Sequencing was done on a sample of blood. The chain links TRBV20-1 to TRBJ1-5; TRBD1 agrees at 7 bases. The source of this sequence is a woman of 80 years or more in good health. CDR3 in amino acids: CSARYRDRTNQPQHF. The CDR3 DNA reads as TGCAGTGCTAGATACCGGGACAGAACTAATCAGCCCCAGCATTTT.